The 25 T cell receptor beta chains reported below all come from one sample, sequenced in a study of blood T cells in healthy people across ages. It was with a sample-barcoded 5' primer and a J-beta primer mix that a second PCR of roughly 7 to 12 cycles was run. TCRdb independently ran MiXCR on the 5' RACE reads; one entry per CDR3 protein. The sample lists roughly 900,000 distinct CDR3 sequences; around 48% were seen once. The sequenced sample consisted of blood. These receptors were taken from a man aged 25-45 years in good health.

This clonotype was seen repeatedly, ten times or more. The chain is built from TRBV7-9 and TRBJ2-1, with D unclear. In germline, CDR1 is SEHNR, CDR2 FQNEAQ (reference sequence). The CDR3 has 15 residues. Trimming took off 5 bases at V and 5 bases at J, with 16 bases between the two ends. CDR3 DNA: TGTGCCAGCAGCCCTAGGGCGTTTAACCACAATGAGCAGTTCTTC. Its translation: CASSPRAFNHNEQFF. The variable domain in full, completed from reference TRBV7-9 and TRBJ2-1, reads DTGVSQNPRHKITKRGQNVTFRCDPISEHNRLYWYRQTLGQGPEFLTYFQNEAQLEKSRLLSDRFSAERPKGSFSTLEIQRTEQGDSAMYLCASSPRAFNHNEQFFGPGTRLTVL.

This clonotype was detected a few times. This chain joins TRBV12-3 or TRBV12-4 and TRBJ1-1; possible D gene TRBD1, 5 bases. This CDR3 is 14 amino acids long. V lost 5 bases and J 1 base, leaving 11 bases between the germline ends. The DNA of the CDR3 is TGTGCCAGCAGTGTTAATAGGGGGAACACTGAAGCTTTCTTT. Residues: CASSVNRGNTEAFF.

The chain uses TRBV9 and TRBJ2-3; D not certain. The CDR3 covers 13 residues. Trimming took off 3 bases at V and 2 bases at J, with 7 bases between the two ends. Per germline, CDR1 SGDLS and CDR2 YYNGEE. CDR3 loop: CASSGAFTDTQYF. In DNA, the CDR3 is TGTGCCAGCAGCGGGGCCTTCACAGATACGCAGTATTTT.

This sequence joins TRBV21-1 and TRBJ2-3; the listed D gene, TRBD1, was not tested against the DNA. TRBV21-1 has pseudogene status. The CDR3 covers 16 residues. The CDR3 reads CASSIKRRQGPDTQYF. As DNA, the CDR3 is TGTGCCAGCAGCATCAAAAGGAGACAGGGCCCAGATACGCAGTATTTT.

This clonotype was found a few times. This chain uses TRBV27 with TRBJ2-3, with 12 positions matching TRBD2. V dropped 4 bases and J dropped 6; count of bases not matched to a gene: 8. The CDR3 is 16 residues long. CDR1 and CDR2 (germline): MNHEY, SMNVEV (reference sequence). As DNA, the CDR3 is TGTGCCAGCAGTTCCCCCACTAGCGGGGGGAGGGATACGCAGTATTTT. Translated: CASSSPTSGGRDTQYF.

The chain has TRBV29-1 and TRBJ1-1; 7 bases agree with TRBD1. Germline V CDR1 and CDR2: SQVTM, ANQGSEA. This CDR3 region has 14 residues. V dropped 3 bases and J dropped 0; count of bases not matched to a gene: 4. This CDR3 is CSVDRGNLNTEAFF. The CDR3, as DNA: TGCAGCGTTGACAGGGGGAATTTGAACACTGAAGCTTTCTTT.

This clonotype was seen only a few times. The J gene is TRBJ2-1, the V gene TRBV20-1, with unresolved D. V was cut by 7 bases and J by 10 bases, with 17 bases left in between. Germline CDR1 DFQATT, CDR2 SNEGSKA (reference sequence). The CDR3 contains 12 residues. CDR3 amino acids: CSVAPRGEEQFF. CDR3 nucleotides: TGCAGTGTTGCCCCTAGAGGAGAAGAGCAGTTCTTC.

The V call is TRBV20-1, the J call TRBJ2-7; D may be TRBD1 or TRBD2 (6 bases each). The V gene lost 1 base and the J gene lost 1 base, with 14 bases spanning the gap. The germline V gene encodes CDR1 DFQATT and CDR2 SNEGSKA (reference sequence). This CDR3 is 15 amino acids long. This CDR3 reads CSARVLTGTSYEQYF. CDR3 DNA: TGCAGTGCTAGAGTTCTTACAGGGACTTCCTACGAGCAGTACTTC.

This sequence joins TRBV7-2 and TRBJ2-1, with D uncertain. The V end was cut by 3 bases, the J end by 4 bases, with 10 bases between. CDR3 length: 14 amino acids. The germline gives CDR1 SGHTA, CDR2 FQGNSA. For the CDR3, the DNA is TGTGCCAGCAGCTTCAAGACGGGTTACAATGAGCAGTTCTTC. It codes for CASSFKTGYNEQFF. The full variable domain, in which reference TRBV7-2 and TRBJ2-1 provide the parts outside the CDR3, is GAGVSQSPSNKVTEKGKDVELRCDPISGHTALYWYRQSLGQGLEFLIYFQGNSAPDKSGLPSDRFSAERTGGSVSTLTIQRTQQEDSAVYLCASSFKTGYNEQFFGPGTRLTVL.

In nucleotides, the CDR3 is TGTGCCAGCAGCACCCCGGTGAACACTGAAGCTTTCTTT. Protein sequence: CASSTPVNTEAFF. The chain is built from TRBV9 and TRBJ1-1; D is unclear. CDR3 length equals 13 residues. Germline V gene data show CDR1 as SGDLS and CDR2 as YYNGEE. Trimming stripped 4 bases from V and 0 bases from J, with 7 bases between.

V and J are TRBV5-1 and TRBJ2-5, with a possible D match to TRBD1 (6 bases). The DNA end lines up better with TRBJ2-7; the J call may be wrong. Germline-derived CDR1 and CDR2 are SGHRS and YFSETQ. The CDR3 is 16 residues long. The CDR3 DNA reads TGCGCCAGCAGTACAGGGTTACACGATAAGGCGGACGAGCAGTACTTC. It translates to CASSTGLHDKADEQYF.

On this clonotype: A single base separates this from a much larger clone, so it may be a read error. This chain links TRBV27 with TRBJ1-2, with D perhaps matching TRBD1 (5 bases). CDR3 length: 15 residues. Germline lookup yields CDR1 MNHEY and CDR2 SMNVEV (reference sequence). The CDR3 bases are TGTGCCAACAGTTTAGGACCGGGGCTTCTGAATGGCTACACCTTC. Its translation: CANSLGPGLLNGYTF.

This clonotype appeared a few times. The CDR3 sequence is CASSYTSPSSYEQYF. Here the CDR3 DNA reads TGTGCCAGCAGTTATACTAGCCCTAGCTCCTACGAGCAGTACTTC. The V call is TRBV28, the J call TRBJ2-7, with a weak D call TRBD2 (6 bases). This CDR3 region has 15 residues. The V gene's germline CDR1 is MDHEN and CDR2 SYDVKM. V was pared by 4 bases and J by 0 bases, with 13 bases between.

The rearrangement links TRBV20-1 to TRBJ1-2, with 12 bases fitting TRBD1. J was trimmed by 4 bases and V by 6 bases; bases with no gene match: 9. The CDR3 extends over 15 amino acids. The germline V gene has CDR1 DFQATT and CDR2 SNEGSKA (reference sequence). The CDR3 DNA is TGCAGTGCCCCAGTCCCGGGACAGGGGGCCTATGGCTACACCTTC. Translation: CSAPVPGQGAYGYTF.

This clonotype was detected a few times. The chain is built from TRBV11-3 and TRBJ2-5; 7 bases agree with TRBD2. Germline-derived CDR1 and CDR2 are SGHNT and YENEEA. This CDR3 comprises 15 residues. V dropped 1 base and J dropped 1; count of bases not matched to a gene: 3. The CDR3 coding sequence is TGTGCCAGCAGCTTAGCTAGCGGTCTCCAAGAGACCCAGTACTTC. Amino acid sequence: CASSLASGLQETQYF. The whole variable domain, remainder taken from reference TRBV11-3 and TRBJ2-5, is EAGVVQSPRYKIIEKKQPVAFWCNPISGHNTLYWYLQNLGQGPELLIRYENEEAVDDSQLPKDRFSAERLKGVDSTLKIQPAELGDSAVYLCASSLASGLQETQYFGPGTRLLVL.

This clonotype was detected ten times or more. The V gene is TRBV4-2, the J gene TRBJ2-3; D is unclear. V dropped 1 base and J dropped 4 bases, with 6 bases sitting between them. There are 13 residues in the CDR3. The germline V gene encodes CDR1 LGHNA and CDR2 YNFKEQ. The CDR3 nucleotides read TGTGCCAGCAGCCAAGTGGATGCAGATACGCAGTATTTT. This sequence encodes CASSQVDADTQYF.

This clonotype was observed a single time. The V and J genes are TRBV9 and TRBJ1-1; D possibly corresponds to TRBD1 (5 bases). V was pared by 2 bases and J by 2 bases, with 10 bases between. Germline values: CDR1 SGDLS, CDR2 YYNGEE. This CDR3 is built from 14 residues. This chain's CDR3 is CASSVQRGNTEAFF. Written as DNA, the CDR3 is TGTGCCAGCAGCGTTCAGCGGGGCAACACTGAAGCTTTCTTT.

The chain combines TRBV19 with TRBJ2-7; TRBD1 is a possible D gene (6 bases). The V and J ends lost 3 bases and 2 bases respectively, with 8 bases between them. The CDR3 is made up of 13 amino acids. Germline CDR1 and CDR2: LNHDA and SQIVND (reference sequence). The CDR3 region is CASSIAGAYEQYF. The CDR3 bases are TGTGCCAGTAGTATCGCAGGGGCCTACGAGCAGTACTTC. The full variable domain, with the rest looked up from reference TRBV19 and TRBJ2-7, is DGGITQSPKYLFRKEGQNVTLSCEQNLNHDAMYWYRQDPGQGLRLIYYSQIVNDFQKGDIAEGYSVSREKKESFPLTVTSAQKNPTAFYLCASSIAGAYEQYFGPGTRLTVT.

The chain couples TRBV6-1 to TRBJ1-1; D is unresolved. The V gene lost 4 bases and the J gene lost 3 bases, with 15 bases spanning the gap. The CDR3 totals 15 residues. Per germline, CDR1 MNHNS and CDR2 SASEGT. The DNA for the CDR3 is TGTGCCAGCAGTGTCGGGGTGGGCCGTTACACTGAAGCTTTCTTT. This sequence encodes CASSVGVGRYTEAFF.

Concerning this clonotype: This clone may be a read error of a much larger clone one base away. CDR3 region: CASSPGLRDEQYF. Written as DNA, the CDR3 is TGTGCCAGCAGCCCGGGCCTTCGCGATGAGCAGTACTTC. The chain has TRBV7-3 and TRBJ2-5; D gene uncertain. Germline CDR1 is SGHTA and CDR2 is FQGTGA. The CDR3 is 13 residues long. V shed 5 bases and J shed 11 bases, with 18 bases lying between them.

Only a few counts were recorded for this clonotype. V is TRBV14 and J is TRBJ2-1; D unresolved. Germline assignment: CDR1 SGHDN and CDR2 FVKESK. This CDR3 contains 14 residues. V was cut by 1 base and J by 7 bases, with 11 bases left in between. CDR3 sequence: CASSQVGPKNEQFF. Written as DNA, the CDR3 is TGTGCCAGCAGCCAAGTCGGGCCAAAAAATGAGCAGTTCTTC.

This clonotype turned up a few times. The V gene is TRBV27, the J gene TRBJ1-1; 10 nucleotides match TRBD1. Per the germline V gene, CDR1 is MNHEY and CDR2 is SMNVEV (reference sequence). The trim removed 6 bases at V and 5 bases at J, leaving 6 bases unmatched. The CDR3 runs to 14 residues. In DNA form, the CDR3 reads TGTGCCAGCAGGTGGACAGGGGGGGAGACTGAAGCTTTCTTT. This translates into CASRWTGGETEAFF.

CDR3 coding DNA: TGTGCCAGCACTCCCGGGACCTTGGGTTCACCCCTCCACTTT. It yields the protein CASTPGTLGSPLHF. The chain carries TRBV6-5 and TRBJ1-6, with D possibly being TRBD1 (5 bases). This CDR3 contains 14 residues. Trimming pared 7 bases from V and 9 bases from J, leaving 16 bases between. CDR1 and CDR2 (germline): MNHEY, SVGAGI.

This clonotype was seen once. The gene calls are TRBV20-1 and TRBJ2-5; perhaps TRBD1 as D (6 bases). V was clipped by 2 bases and J by 2 bases, with 9 bases between them. The CDR3 has 13 amino acids. CDR1 and CDR2 from the germline V gene are DFQATT and SNEGSKA (reference sequence). CDR3 protein: CSARRDTQETQYF. The CDR3 DNA sequence: TGCAGTGCTAGAAGGGACACTCAAGAGACCCAGTACTTC.

The chain combines TRBV12-3 or TRBV12-4 with TRBJ2-5, with D unresolved. Trimming shortened V by 7 bases and J by 11 bases, and 23 bases separated the two germline ends. CDR3 size: 14 residues. Here the CDR3 reads CASKAPGDFFGQYF. In DNA, the CDR3 is TGTGCCAGCAAAGCCCCTGGGGATTTCTTTGGGCAGTACTTC.